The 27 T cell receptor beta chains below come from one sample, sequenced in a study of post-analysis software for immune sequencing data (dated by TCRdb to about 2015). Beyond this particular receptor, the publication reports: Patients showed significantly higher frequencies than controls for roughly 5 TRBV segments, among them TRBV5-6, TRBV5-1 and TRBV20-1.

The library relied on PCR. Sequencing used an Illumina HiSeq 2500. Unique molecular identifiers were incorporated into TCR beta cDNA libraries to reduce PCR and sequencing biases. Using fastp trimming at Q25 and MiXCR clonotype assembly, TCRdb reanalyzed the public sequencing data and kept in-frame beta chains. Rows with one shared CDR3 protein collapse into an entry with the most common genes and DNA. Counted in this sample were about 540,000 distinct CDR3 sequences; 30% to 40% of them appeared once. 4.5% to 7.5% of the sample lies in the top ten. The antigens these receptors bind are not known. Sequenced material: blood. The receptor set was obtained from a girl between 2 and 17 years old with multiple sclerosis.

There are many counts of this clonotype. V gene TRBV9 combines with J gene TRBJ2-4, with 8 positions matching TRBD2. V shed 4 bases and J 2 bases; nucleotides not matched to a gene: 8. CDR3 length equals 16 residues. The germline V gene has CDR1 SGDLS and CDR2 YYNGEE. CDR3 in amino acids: CASSLGSGGSKNIQYF. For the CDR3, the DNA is TGTGCCAGCAGCCTAGGCAGCGGGGGATCCAAAAACATTCAGTACTTC. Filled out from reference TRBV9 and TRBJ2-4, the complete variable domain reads DSGVTQTPKHLITATGQRVTLRCSPRSGDLSVYWYQQSLDQGLQFLIQYYNGEERAKGNILERFSAQQFPDLHSELNLSSLELGDSALYFCASSLGSGGSKNIQYFGAGTRLSVL.

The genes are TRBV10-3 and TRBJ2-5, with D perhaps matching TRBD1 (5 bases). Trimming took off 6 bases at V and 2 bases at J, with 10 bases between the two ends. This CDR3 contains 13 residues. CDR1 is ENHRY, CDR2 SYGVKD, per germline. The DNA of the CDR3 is TGTGCCATCAGGAAAGACAGTCAAGAGACCCAGTACTTC. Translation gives CAIRKDSQETQYF.

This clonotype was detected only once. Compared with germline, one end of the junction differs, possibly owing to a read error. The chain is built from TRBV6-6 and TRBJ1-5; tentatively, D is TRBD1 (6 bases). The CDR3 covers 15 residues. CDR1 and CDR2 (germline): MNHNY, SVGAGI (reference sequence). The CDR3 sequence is CASRARGGVGQPQQF. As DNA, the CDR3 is TGTGCCAGCAGGGCCAGAGGGGGGGTGGGTCAGCCCCAGCAGTTT.

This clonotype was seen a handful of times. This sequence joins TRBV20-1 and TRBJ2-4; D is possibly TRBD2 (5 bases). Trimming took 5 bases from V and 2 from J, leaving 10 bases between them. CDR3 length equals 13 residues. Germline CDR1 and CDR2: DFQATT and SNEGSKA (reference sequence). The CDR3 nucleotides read TGCAGTGCTCAGGAGGCTCCCAAAAACATTCAGTACTTC. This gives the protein CSAQEAPKNIQYF.

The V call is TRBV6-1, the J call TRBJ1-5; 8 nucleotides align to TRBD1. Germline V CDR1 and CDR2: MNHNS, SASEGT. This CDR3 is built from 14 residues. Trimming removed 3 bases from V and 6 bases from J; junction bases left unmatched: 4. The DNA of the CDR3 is TGTGCCAGCAGTGATTTGACAGGGGTTCAGCCCCAGCATTTT. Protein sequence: CASSDLTGVQPQHF.

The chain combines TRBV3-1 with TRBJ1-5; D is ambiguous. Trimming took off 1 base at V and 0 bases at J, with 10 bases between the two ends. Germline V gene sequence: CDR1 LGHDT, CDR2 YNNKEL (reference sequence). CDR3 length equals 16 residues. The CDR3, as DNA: TGTGCCAGCAGCCAAGGAGCGGGTTATAGCAATCAGCCCCAGCATTTT. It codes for CASSQGAGYSNQPQHF.

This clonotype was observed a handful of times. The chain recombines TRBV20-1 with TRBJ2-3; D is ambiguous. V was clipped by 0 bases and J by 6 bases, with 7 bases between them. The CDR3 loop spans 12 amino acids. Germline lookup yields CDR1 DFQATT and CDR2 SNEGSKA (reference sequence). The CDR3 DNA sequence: TGCAGTGCTAGAGATAGCAGGGATACGCAGTATTTT. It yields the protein CSARDSRDTQYF.

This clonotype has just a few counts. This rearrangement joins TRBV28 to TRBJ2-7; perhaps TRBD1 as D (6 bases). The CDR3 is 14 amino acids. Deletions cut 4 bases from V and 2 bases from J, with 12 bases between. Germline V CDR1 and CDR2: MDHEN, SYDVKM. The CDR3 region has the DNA TGTGCCAGCAGTTGGGTGACAGGTACCTACGAGCAGTACTTC. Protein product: CASSWVTGTYEQYF.

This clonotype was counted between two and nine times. The CDR3 coding sequence is TGCAGTGCTCCCTACGTACACAGGGGAACAGCCAAAAACATTCAGTACTTC. This gives the protein CSAPYVHRGTAKNIQYF. The V call is TRBV20-1, the J call TRBJ2-4, with TRBD1 identical over 7 bases. V lost 5 bases and J lost 0; bases outside the gene matches: 13. Germline values: CDR1 DFQATT, CDR2 SNEGSKA (reference sequence). The CDR3 covers 17 residues.

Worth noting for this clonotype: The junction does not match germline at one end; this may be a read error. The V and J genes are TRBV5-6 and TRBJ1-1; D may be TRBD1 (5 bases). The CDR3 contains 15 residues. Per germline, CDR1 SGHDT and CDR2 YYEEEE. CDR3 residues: CTSSLVGAPNTEAFF. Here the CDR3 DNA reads TGTACCAGCAGCTTGGTCGGGGCCCCAAACACTGAAGCTTTCTTT.

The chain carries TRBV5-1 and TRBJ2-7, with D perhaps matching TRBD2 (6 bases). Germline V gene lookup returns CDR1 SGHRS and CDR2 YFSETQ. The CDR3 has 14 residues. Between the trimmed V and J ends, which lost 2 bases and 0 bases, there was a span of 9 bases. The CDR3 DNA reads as TGCGCCAGCAGCTTCGTAGCGGCCTCCTACGAGCAGTACTTC. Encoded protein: CASSFVAASYEQYF.

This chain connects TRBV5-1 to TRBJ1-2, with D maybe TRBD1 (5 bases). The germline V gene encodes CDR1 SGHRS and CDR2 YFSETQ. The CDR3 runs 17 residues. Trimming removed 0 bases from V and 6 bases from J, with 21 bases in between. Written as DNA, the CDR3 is TGCGCCAGCAGCTTGGGGGCCAGGGCCCTTTCCAGACATGGCTACACCTTC. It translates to CASSLGARALSRHGYTF.

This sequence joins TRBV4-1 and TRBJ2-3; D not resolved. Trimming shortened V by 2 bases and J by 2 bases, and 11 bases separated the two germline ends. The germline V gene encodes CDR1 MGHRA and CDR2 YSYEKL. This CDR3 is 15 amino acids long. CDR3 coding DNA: TGCGCCAGCAGCCAACTCCCCCAGAACACAGATACGCAGTATTTT. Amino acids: CASSQLPQNTDTQYF.

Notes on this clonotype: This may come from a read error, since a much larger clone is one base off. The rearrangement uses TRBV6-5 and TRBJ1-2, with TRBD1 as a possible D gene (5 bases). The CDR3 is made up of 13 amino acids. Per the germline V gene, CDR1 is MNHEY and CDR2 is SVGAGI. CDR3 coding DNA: TGTGCCAGCAGTTACCGGGCGGGGGTTGGCTGCACCTTC. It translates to CASSYRAGVGCTF.

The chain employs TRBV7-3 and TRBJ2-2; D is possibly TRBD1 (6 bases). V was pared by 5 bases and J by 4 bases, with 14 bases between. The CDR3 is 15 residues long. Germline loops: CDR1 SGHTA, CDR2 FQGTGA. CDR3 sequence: CASSRTGTGTGELFF. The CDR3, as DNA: TGTGCCAGCAGCCGAACAGGGACGGGCACCGGGGAGCTGTTTTTT.

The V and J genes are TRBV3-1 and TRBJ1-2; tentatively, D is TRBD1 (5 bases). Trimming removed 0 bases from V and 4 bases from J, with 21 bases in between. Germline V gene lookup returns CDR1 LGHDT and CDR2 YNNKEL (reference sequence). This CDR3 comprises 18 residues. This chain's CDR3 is CASSQDRWDQGISYGYTF. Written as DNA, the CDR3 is TGTGCCAGCAGCCAAGATCGTTGGGACCAGGGAATATCCTATGGCTACACCTTC.

CDR3 sequence (DNA): TGTGCCATCAATGCGGAGGGGTACAATGAGCAGTTCTTC. Amino acids: CAINAEGYNEQFF. This chain links TRBV10-3 with TRBJ2-1; the D gene is possibly TRBD2 (6 bases). V lost 7 bases and J 4 bases, leaving 11 bases between the germline ends. The CDR3 is made up of 13 amino acids. CDR1 and CDR2 (germline): ENHRY, SYGVKD.

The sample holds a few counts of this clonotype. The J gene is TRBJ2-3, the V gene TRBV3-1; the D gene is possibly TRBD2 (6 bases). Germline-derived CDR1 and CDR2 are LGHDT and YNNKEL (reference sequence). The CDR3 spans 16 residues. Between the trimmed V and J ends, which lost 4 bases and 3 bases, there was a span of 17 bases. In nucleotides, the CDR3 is TGTGCCAGCAGCCCACCGGGCGGGGTGGGTACAGATACGCAGTATTTT. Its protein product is CASSPPGGVGTDTQYF.

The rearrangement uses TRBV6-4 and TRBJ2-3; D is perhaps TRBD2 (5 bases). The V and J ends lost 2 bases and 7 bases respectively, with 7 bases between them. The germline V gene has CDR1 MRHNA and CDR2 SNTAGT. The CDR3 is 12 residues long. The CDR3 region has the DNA TGTGCCAGCAGTGACACGGGATATACGCAGTATTTT. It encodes CASSDTGYTQYF.

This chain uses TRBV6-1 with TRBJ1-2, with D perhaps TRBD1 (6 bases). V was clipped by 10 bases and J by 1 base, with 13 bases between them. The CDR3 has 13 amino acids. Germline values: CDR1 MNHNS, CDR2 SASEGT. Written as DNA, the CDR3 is TGTGCCATCTCCAGGGGCAATAACTATGGCTACACCTTC. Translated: CAISRGNNYGYTF.

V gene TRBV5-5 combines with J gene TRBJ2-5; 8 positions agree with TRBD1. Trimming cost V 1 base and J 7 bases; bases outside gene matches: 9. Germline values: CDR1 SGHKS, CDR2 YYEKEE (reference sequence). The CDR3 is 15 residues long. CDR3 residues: CASSLPGQASRTQYF. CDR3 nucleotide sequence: TGTGCCAGCAGCTTGCCGGGACAGGCCTCTAGGACCCAGTACTTC.

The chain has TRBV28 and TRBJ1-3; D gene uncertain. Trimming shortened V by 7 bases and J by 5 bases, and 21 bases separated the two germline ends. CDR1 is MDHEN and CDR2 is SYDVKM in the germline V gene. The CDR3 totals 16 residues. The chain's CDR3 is CASTSWKGSMRNTIYF. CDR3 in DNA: TGTGCCAGCACCTCCTGGAAGGGTAGTATGAGAAACACCATATATTTT. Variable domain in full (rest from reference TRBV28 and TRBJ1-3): DVKVTQSSRYLVKRTGEKVFLECVQDMDHENMFWYRQDPGLGLRLIYFSYDVKMKEKGDIPEGYSVSREKKERFSLILESASTNQTSMYLCASTSWKGSMRNTIYFGEGSWLTVV.

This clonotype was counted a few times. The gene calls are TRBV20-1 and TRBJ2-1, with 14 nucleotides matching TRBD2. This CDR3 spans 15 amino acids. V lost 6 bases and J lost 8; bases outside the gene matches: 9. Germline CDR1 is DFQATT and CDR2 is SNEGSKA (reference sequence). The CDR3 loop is CSAQATSGGAHEQFF. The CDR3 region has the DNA TGCAGTGCCCAAGCGACTAGCGGGGGGGCCCATGAGCAGTTCTTC.

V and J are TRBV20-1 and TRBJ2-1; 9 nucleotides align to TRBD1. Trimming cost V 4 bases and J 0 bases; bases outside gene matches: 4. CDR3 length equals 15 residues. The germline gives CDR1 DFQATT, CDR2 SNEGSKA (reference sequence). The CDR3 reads CSATTGGRSYNEQFF. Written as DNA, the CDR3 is TGCAGTGCTACTACAGGGGGCCGCTCCTACAATGAGCAGTTCTTC.

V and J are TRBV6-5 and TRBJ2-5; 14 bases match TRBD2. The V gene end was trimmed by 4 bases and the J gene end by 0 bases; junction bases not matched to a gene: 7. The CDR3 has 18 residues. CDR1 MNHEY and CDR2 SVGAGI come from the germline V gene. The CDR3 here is CASSSRLAGGGYQETQYF. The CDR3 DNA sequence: TGTGCCAGCAGTTCCCGACTAGCGGGGGGGGGATACCAAGAGACCCAGTACTTC.

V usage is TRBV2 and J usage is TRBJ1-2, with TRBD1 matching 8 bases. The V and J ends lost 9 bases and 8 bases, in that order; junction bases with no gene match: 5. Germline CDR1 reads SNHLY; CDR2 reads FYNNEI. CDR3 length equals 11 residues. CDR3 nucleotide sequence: TGTGCCAGTCGACAGGGGCGAGGCTACACCTTC. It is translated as CASRQGRGYTF.

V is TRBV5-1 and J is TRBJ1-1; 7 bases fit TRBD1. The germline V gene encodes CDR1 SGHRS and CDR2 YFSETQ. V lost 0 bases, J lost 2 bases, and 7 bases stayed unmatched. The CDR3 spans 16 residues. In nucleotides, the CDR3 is TGCGCCAGCAGCTTGGAGACAGGGACGTTTAACACTGAAGCTTTCTTT. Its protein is CASSLETGTFNTEAFF.